This TCR beta chain was recovered during a study of CD8+CD57+ T cells in acquired aplastic anemia. Whole-study results and caveats: Patients versus controls showed no significant CD8+ Simpson's diversity difference.

On this clonotype: Its target is unknown.

Profiling of TCR beta VDJ combinations and CDR3 sequences used genomic DNA as template. TCRdb itself ran the reads through MiXCR, one entry per CDR3 protein. Here the sample spans 160,000 or so distinct CDR3 sequences, 71% being singletons. Germline V CDR1 and CDR2: KGHDR, SFDVKD. The CDR3 consists of 16 residues. The V and J ends lost 3 bases and 4 bases respectively, with 16 bases between them. Patients picked for sequencing had shown CD8+CD57+ cell expansion detected by flow cytometry. Every patient was diagnosed with severe acquired aplastic anemia. The sample consisted of sorted CD4+, CD8+, or CD8+CD57+ T cells (not recorded which) from PBMCs. This sequence was found in a human donor with aplastic anemia. This chain connects TRBV24-1 to TRBJ2-3, with D tentatively TRBD1 (5 bases). CDR3 nucleotides: TGTGCCACCAGTGATCTCAAGGGGTCCGTGGCAGATACGCAGTATTTT. Amino acid sequence: CATSDLKGSVADTQYF.